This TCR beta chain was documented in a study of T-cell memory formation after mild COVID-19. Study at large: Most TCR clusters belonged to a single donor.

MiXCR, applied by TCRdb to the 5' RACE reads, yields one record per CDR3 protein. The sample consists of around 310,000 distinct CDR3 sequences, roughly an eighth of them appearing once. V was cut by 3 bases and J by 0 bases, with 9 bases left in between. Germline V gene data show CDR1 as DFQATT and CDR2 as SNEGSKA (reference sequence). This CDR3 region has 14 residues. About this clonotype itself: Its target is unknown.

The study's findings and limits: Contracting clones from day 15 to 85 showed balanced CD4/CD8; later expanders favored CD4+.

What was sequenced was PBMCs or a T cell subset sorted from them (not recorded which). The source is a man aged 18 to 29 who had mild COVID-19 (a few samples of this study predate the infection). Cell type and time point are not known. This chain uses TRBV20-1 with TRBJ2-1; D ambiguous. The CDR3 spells CSASARSSYNEQFF. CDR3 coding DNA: TGCAGTGCTAGTGCCCGGAGCTCCTACAATGAGCAGTTCTTC.